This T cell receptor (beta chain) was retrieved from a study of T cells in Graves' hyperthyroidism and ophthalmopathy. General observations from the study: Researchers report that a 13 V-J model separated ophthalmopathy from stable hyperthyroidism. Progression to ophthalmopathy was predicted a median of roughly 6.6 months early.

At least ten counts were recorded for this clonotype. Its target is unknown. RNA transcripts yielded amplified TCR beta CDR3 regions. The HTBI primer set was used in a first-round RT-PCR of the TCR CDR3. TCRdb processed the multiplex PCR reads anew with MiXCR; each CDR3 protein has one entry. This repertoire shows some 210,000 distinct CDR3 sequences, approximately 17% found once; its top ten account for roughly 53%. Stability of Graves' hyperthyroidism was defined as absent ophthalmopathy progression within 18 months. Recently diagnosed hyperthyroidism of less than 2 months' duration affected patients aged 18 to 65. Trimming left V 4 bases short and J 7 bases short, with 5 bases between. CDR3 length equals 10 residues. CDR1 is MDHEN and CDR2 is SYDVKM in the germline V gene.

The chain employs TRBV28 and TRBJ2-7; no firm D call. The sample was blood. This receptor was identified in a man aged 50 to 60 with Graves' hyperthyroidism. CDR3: CASSSVEQYF. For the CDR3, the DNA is TGTGCCAGCAGTTCGGTGGAGCAGTACTTC. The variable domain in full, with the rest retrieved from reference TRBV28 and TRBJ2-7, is DVKVTQSSRYLVKRTGEKVFLECVQDMDHENMFWYRQDPGLGLRLIYFSYDVKMKEKGDIPEGYSVSREKKERFSLILESASTNQTSMYLCASSSVEQYFGPGTRLTVT.